This TCR beta chain stems from a study of cytomegalovirus exposure and HLA in healthy donors. General study points: The number of N-insertions in an Asian-associated ancestry cluster was reportedly below the approximately 680-donor mean in a later analysis. In a later analysis, 16,951 TCR beta sequences were associated with HLA alleles at 0.05 false discovery rate.

Comment on this clone: Its antigen is still unknown.

The CDR3 spans 15 residues. V was clipped by 5 bases and J by 3 bases; unmatched bases: 5. Germline lookup yields CDR1 SGHAT and CDR2 FQNNGV. The study ran its PCR with 60 Vbeta and 13 Jbeta primers. Some clones are missing from TCRdb's copy, which holds only in-frame ones; the method was immunoSEQ multiplex PCR. The sample records 85,000 to 120,000 clones, around 60% being singletons. The chain uses TRBV11-2 and TRBJ2-3, with 10 nucleotides matching TRBD1. The source of this sequence is a human donor in good health. Sequenced input: PBMCs. In nucleotides, the CDR3 is TGTGCCAGCAGCGGAGGGACAGGGGTAACAGATACGCAGTATTTT. Its protein product is CASSGGTGVTDTQYF.